A single sample gave rise to the 30 T cell receptor beta chains below, sequenced in a study of Ad26.COV2.S vaccination and SARS-CoV-2 variants. Sequencing was performed with immunoSEQ multiplex PCR; in TCRdb, only in-frame clones are kept and a portion is missing. The top ten hold approximately 2.5% of the sample, which has 350,000 to 550,000 clones, 80% to 90% seen once. Treatment here: some 20 received Ad26.COV2.S at low or high dose, single or two shots; roughly five received placebo; per-sample allocation not given. Vaccine and placebo recipients were sampled on day 63 after the first injection. Sequencing was performed on peripheral blood, taken in a trial of Ad26.COV2.S vaccine versus placebo. These receptors all come from a person between 18 and 59 years old who received the Ad26.COV2.S COVID-19 vaccine or a placebo.

J is TRBJ2-1 and V is TRBV7-9; TRBD2 aligns across 10 bases. The CDR3 length is 15 residues. CDR1 is SEHNR and CDR2 is FQNEAQ in the germline V gene (reference sequence). V shed 2 bases, J shed 3 bases, and the junction held 1 base outside the gene matches. The CDR3 here is CASSLTSGVYNEQFF. CDR3 coding DNA: TGTGCCAGCAGCTTAACTAGCGGGGTCTACAATGAGCAGTTCTTC.

As to this clone: Other DNA variants within this sample encode the same CDR3. The rearrangement links TRBV5-1 to TRBJ1-1, with D perhaps TRBD1 (5 bases). Trimming cost V 0 bases and J 1 base, with 7 bases left between them. Per germline, CDR1 SGHRS and CDR2 YFSETQ. The CDR3 length is 14 residues. The CDR3 region is CASSLAGGNTEAFF. As DNA, the CDR3 is TGCGCCAGCAGCTTGGCCGGGGGGAACACTGAAGCTTTCTTT.

The chain is built from TRBV11-2 and TRBJ2-5; weak D call: TRBD2 (6 bases). Deletions cut 1 base from V and 9 bases from J, with 18 bases between. Per germline, CDR1 SGHAT and CDR2 FQNNGV. The CDR3 spans 15 residues. This chain's CDR3 is CASSLGDWQGVAQYF. In DNA, the CDR3 is TGTGCCAGCAGCTTAGGGGACTGGCAGGGAGTGGCCCAGTACTTC.

This chain uses TRBV27 with TRBJ2-1; 13 bases fit TRBD2. The V and J ends lost 10 bases and 6 bases, in that order; junction bases with no gene match: 3. CDR3 length: 13 residues. Germline CDR1 MNHEY, CDR2 SMNVEV (reference sequence). The CDR3 spells CATGLAGFNEQFF. The CDR3, as DNA: TGTGCCACGGGACTAGCGGGATTCAATGAGCAGTTCTTC.

This sequence joins TRBV4-1 and TRBJ2-7; 9 positions match TRBD1. The junction had 7 bases not matched to a gene; V was cut back by 9 bases and J by 4 bases. The V gene's germline CDR1 is MGHRA and CDR2 YSYEKL. CDR3 length equals 13 residues. Here the CDR3 reads CARADRGPYEQYF. CDR3 coding DNA: TGCGCCAGGGCGGACAGGGGACCGTACGAGCAGTACTTC.

This clone has just one count. The chain couples TRBV19 to TRBJ2-7, with 11 bases aligning to TRBD1. Trimming cost V 6 bases and J 3 bases; bases outside gene matches: 7. The V gene's germline CDR1 is LNHDA and CDR2 SQIVND (reference sequence). The CDR3 is 15 amino acids. CDR3 DNA sequence: TGTGCCAGTAGACTCCGGGACAGGGGGTTCTACGAGCAGTACTTC. Its protein product is CASRLRDRGFYEQYF.

The chain employs TRBV9 and TRBJ2-2; 9 bases agree with TRBD2. CDR1 and CDR2 from the germline V gene are SGDLS and YYNGEE. The junction had 5 bases not matched to a gene; V was cut back by 4 bases and J by 7 bases. This CDR3 has 14 amino acids. This CDR3 reads CASSPTTSGGELFF. The CDR3 DNA reads as TGTGCCAGCAGCCCAACGACTAGCGGCGGGGAGCTGTTTTTT.

V is TRBV6-2 or TRBV6-3 and J is TRBJ2-7, with no clear D. Germline CDR1 reads MNHEY; CDR2 reads SVGEGT. CDR3 length: 14 residues. The germline V and J ends were trimmed by 5 bases and 3 bases, with 14 bases remaining between them. CDR3 amino acids: CASSLTATGYEQYF. The CDR3 DNA follows: TGTGCCAGCAGTCTCACGGCGACCGGCTACGAGCAGTACTTC.

V is TRBV19 and J is TRBJ2-5; D is ambiguous. This CDR3 comprises 14 residues. V lost 6 bases to trimming and J lost 2 bases, with 13 bases between them. Germline CDR1 is LNHDA and CDR2 is SQIVND (reference sequence). The CDR3 bases are TGTGCCAGTAGGATGGCAGGCGGACAAGAGACCCAGTACTTC. As protein: CASRMAGGQETQYF.

The chain has TRBV20-1 and TRBJ1-1; D is unclear. The germline V gene encodes CDR1 DFQATT and CDR2 SNEGSKA (reference sequence). This CDR3 has 11 amino acids. CDR3 in DNA: TGCAGGCAGGCGAGGGACACTGAAGCTTTCTTT. Residues: CRQARDTEAFF.

In this sample, this clone turned up a few times. This chain joins TRBV5-1 and TRBJ1-3; D unclear. This CDR3 comprises 14 residues. The ends were cut back, 4 bases at V and 0 bases at J, with 8 bases in the middle. CDR1 is SGHRS and CDR2 is YFSETQ in the germline V gene. This chain's CDR3 is CASSDGYSGNTIYF. Written as DNA, the CDR3 is TGCGCCAGCAGCGACGGATACTCTGGAAACACCATATATTTT.

This chain uses TRBV7-8 with TRBJ1-1; D gene unclear. The CDR3 runs 14 residues. The V end was cut by 5 bases, the J end by 5 bases, with 15 bases between. CDR1 is SGHVS, CDR2 FQNEAQ, per germline. Here the CDR3 reads CASSPLRVFTEAFF. CDR3 nucleotide sequence: TGTGCCAGCAGCCCTCTGAGGGTCTTTACTGAAGCTTTCTTT.

The chain combines TRBV7-2 with TRBJ2-1, with TRBD2 matching over 7 bases. This CDR3 comprises 14 residues. V shed 9 bases and J 0 bases; nucleotides not matched to a gene: 5. CDR1 is SGHTA and CDR2 is FQGNSA in the germline V gene. Here the CDR3 DNA reads TGTGCCAGTTCCCTAGCGGACTCCTACAATGAGCAGTTCTTC. It encodes CASSLADSYNEQFF.

This clone has only one observation. CDR3 region: CSVKGTGGTVEKLFF. As DNA, the CDR3 is TGCAGCGTTAAAGGGACAGGGGGCACGGTAGAAAAACTGTTTTTT. This rearrangement joins TRBV29-1 to TRBJ1-4, with 12 nucleotides matching TRBD1. CDR1 is SQVTM and CDR2 is ANQGSEA in the germline V gene. Losses at the gene ends were 5 bases for V and 8 bases for J; bases not matched to a gene: 9. This CDR3 spans 15 amino acids.

The rearrangement uses TRBV20-1 and TRBJ2-1; 12 nucleotides agree with TRBD2. This CDR3 comprises 17 residues. Germline values: CDR1 DFQATT, CDR2 SNEGSKA (reference sequence). With V trimmed by 3 bases and J by 5 bases, 11 bases remained unmatched. CDR3 in DNA: TGCAGTGCTAGTTCGGCTAGCGGGGGGGGGCCCAACAATGAGCAGTTCTTC. Translation gives CSASSASGGGPNNEQFF.

The chain couples TRBV14 to TRBJ2-5; D gene unclear. The V and J ends lost 1 base and 7 bases respectively, with 22 bases between them. Per the germline V gene, CDR1 is SGHDN and CDR2 is FVKESK. The CDR3 is made up of 17 amino acids. This CDR3 is CASSQVPDPRALGTQYF. In DNA form, the CDR3 reads TGTGCCAGCAGCCAAGTGCCGGATCCTCGCGCTCTGGGGACCCAGTACTTC. Full variable domain (outside the CDR3, taken from reference TRBV14 and TRBJ2-5): EAGVTQFPSHSVIEKGQTVTLRCDPISGHDNLYWYRRVMGKEIKFLLHFVKESKQDESGMPNNRFLAERTGGTYSTLKVQPAELEDSGVYFCASSQVPDPRALGTQYFGPGTRLLVL.

The CDR3 loop reads CASSVEGVGLDGYTF. Here the CDR3 DNA reads TGCGCCAGCAGCGTGGAGGGGGTCGGGCTTGATGGCTACACCTTC. The V call is TRBV4-1, the J call TRBJ1-2; D might be TRBD1 (6 bases). This CDR3 has 15 amino acids. Trimming shortened V by 5 bases and J by 6 bases, and 19 bases separated the two germline ends. From germline, CDR1 is MGHRA and CDR2 YSYEKL.

The chain uses TRBV4-3 and TRBJ1-3, with D possibly being TRBD1 (6 bases). Trimming shortened V by 4 bases and J by 0 bases, and 13 bases separated the two germline ends. The CDR3 contains 16 residues. Germline V lookup: CDR1 LGHNA, CDR2 YSLEER. CDR3 sequence (DNA): TGCGCCAGCAGCCTCAGAGCAGGGGCCTCTGGAAACACCATATATTTT. This codes for CASSLRAGASGNTIYF.

The genes are TRBV3-1 (or the pseudogene TRBV3-2) and TRBJ2-3; D might be TRBD1 or TRBD2, each matching 6 bases. Germline CDR1 and CDR2: LGHDT and YNNKEL (reference sequence). Trimming stripped 0 bases from V and 1 base from J, with 14 bases between. The length of the CDR3 is 17 residues. The CDR3 DNA sequence: TGTGCCAGCAGCCAAGAAATGAGGGGGGACGGCACAGATACGCAGTATTTT. Translating it yields CASSQEMRGDGTDTQYF.

This clone has a single count. The chain has TRBV5-1 and TRBJ2-7, with D hard to call. CDR1 SGHRS and CDR2 YFSETQ come from the germline V gene. The CDR3 totals 12 residues. Between the trimmed V and J ends, which lost 7 bases and 3 bases, there was a span of 11 bases. CDR3 nucleotide sequence: TGCGCCAGCGGAACAATCGGCTACGAGCAGTACTTC. This sequence encodes CASGTIGYEQYF.

This clone appeared a few times. The V and J genes are TRBV6-5 and TRBJ1-1; D is unresolved. V lost 5 bases, J lost 3 bases, and 7 bases lay in between. This CDR3 contains 12 residues. From germline, CDR1 is MNHEY and CDR2 SVGAGI. CDR3 region: CASSPRHTEAFF. The CDR3 DNA follows: TGTGCCAGCAGTCCCCGGCACACTGAAGCTTTCTTT.

The chain joins TRBV7-9 to TRBJ2-7, with 7 bases matching TRBD2. CDR1 and CDR2 from the germline V gene are SEHNR and FQNEAQ (reference sequence). The CDR3 length is 15 residues. V dropped 2 bases and J dropped 6; count of bases not matched to a gene: 10. CDR3 nucleotides: TGTGCCAGCAGCTTACTCTCCTCCCCGGGGGGCGAGCAGTACTTC. Residues: CASSLLSSPGGEQYF. Full variable domain (remainder filled in from reference TRBV7-9 and TRBJ2-7): DTGVSQNPRHKITKRGQNVTFRCDPISEHNRLYWYRQTLGQGPEFLTYFQNEAQLEKSRLLSDRFSAERPKGSFSTLEIQRTEQGDSAMYLCASSLLSSPGGEQYFGPGTRLTVT.

This chain joins TRBV21-1 and TRBJ1-2. TRBV21-1 counts as a pseudogene. This CDR3 has 13 amino acids. Written as DNA, the CDR3 is TGTGCCAGCAGACCCCGTGTGTACTATGGCTACACCTTC. Amino acid sequence: CASRPRVYYGYTF.

The chain links TRBV19 to TRBJ2-1; 12 bases match TRBD1. CDR1 LNHDA and CDR2 SQIVND come from the germline V gene (reference sequence). The trim removed 3 bases at V and 8 bases at J, leaving 8 bases unmatched. The CDR3 spans 16 residues. DNA of the CDR3: TGTGCCAGTAGTATGATGGGGGGACAGGGGGCCTATGAGCAGTTCTTC. Its translation is CASSMMGGQGAYEQFF. Complete variable domain (other parts from reference TRBV19 and TRBJ2-1): DGGITQSPKYLFRKEGQNVTLSCEQNLNHDAMYWYRQDPGQGLRLIYYSQIVNDFQKGDIAEGYSVSREKKESFPLTVTSAQKNPTAFYLCASSMMGGQGAYEQFFGPGTRLTVL.

The table lists this clone with a few counts. The gene calls are TRBV7-2 and TRBJ1-5, with D uncertain. Between the trimmed V and J ends, which lost 3 bases and 6 bases, there was a span of 15 bases. Looked up from germline, CDR1 is SGHTA and CDR2 is FQGNSA. The CDR3 has 15 amino acids. CDR3 protein: CASSFAAGVVQPQHF. In nucleotides, the CDR3 is TGTGCCAGCAGCTTCGCGGCAGGCGTCGTTCAGCCCCAGCATTTT.

The rearrangement links TRBV5-6 to TRBJ1-2, with D tentatively TRBD1 (6 bases). In germline, CDR1 is SGHDT, CDR2 YYEEEE. Trimming removed 3 bases from V and 7 bases from J, with 16 bases in between. CDR3 size: 14 residues. CDR3 residues: CASSSGTNGFGYTF. DNA of the CDR3: TGTGCCAGCAGCTCCGGGACAAATGGTTTTGGCTACACCTTC.

The chain links TRBV28 to TRBJ1-1; D may be TRBD1 (5 bases). Trimming left V 0 bases short and J 3 bases short, with 14 bases between. The CDR3 runs to 16 residues. The germline gives CDR1 MDHEN, CDR2 SYDVKM. CDR3 nucleotides: TGTGCCAGCAGTTTATGGGAACAGGCTGGGTACACTGAAGCTTTCTTT. Protein product: CASSLWEQAGYTEAFF.

The chain carries TRBV29-1 and TRBJ2-5; 11 bases align to TRBD1. Germline V gives CDR1 SQVTM, CDR2 ANQGSEA. The V and J ends lost 4 bases and 3 bases, in that order; junction bases with no gene match: 4. This CDR3 is 14 amino acids long. The CDR3: CSVVLGQGEETQYF. The CDR3, as DNA: TGCAGCGTTGTCCTGGGACAGGGGGAAGAGACCCAGTACTTC.

This chain connects TRBV27 to TRBJ2-1; 7 bases agree with TRBD1. CDR1 is MNHEY and CDR2 is SMNVEV in the germline V gene (reference sequence). The trim removed 4 bases at V and 4 bases at J, leaving 10 bases unmatched. The CDR3 loop spans 16 amino acids. The CDR3 loop reads CASSYSPGTEYNEQFF. DNA for the CDR3: TGTGCCAGCAGTTACTCGCCGGGGACAGAATACAATGAGCAGTTCTTC.

V gene TRBV7-2 combines with J gene TRBJ1-6; 11 positions agree with TRBD1. Losses at the gene ends were 3 bases for V and 8 bases for J; bases not matched to a gene: 6. CDR1 is SGHTA and CDR2 is FQGNSA in the germline V gene. CDR3 size: 16 residues. Written as DNA, the CDR3 is TGTGCCAGCAGCTTGGGACAGGGGGTGTCGGATTCACCCCTCCACTTT. Its translation is CASSLGQGVSDSPLHF. The full variable domain, rest sourced from reference TRBV7-2 and TRBJ1-6, is GAGVSQSPSNKVTEKGKDVELRCDPISGHTALYWYRQSLGQGLEFLIYFQGNSAPDKSGLPSDRFSAERTGGSVSTLTIQRTQQEDSAVYLCASSLGQGVSDSPLHFGNGTRLTVT.